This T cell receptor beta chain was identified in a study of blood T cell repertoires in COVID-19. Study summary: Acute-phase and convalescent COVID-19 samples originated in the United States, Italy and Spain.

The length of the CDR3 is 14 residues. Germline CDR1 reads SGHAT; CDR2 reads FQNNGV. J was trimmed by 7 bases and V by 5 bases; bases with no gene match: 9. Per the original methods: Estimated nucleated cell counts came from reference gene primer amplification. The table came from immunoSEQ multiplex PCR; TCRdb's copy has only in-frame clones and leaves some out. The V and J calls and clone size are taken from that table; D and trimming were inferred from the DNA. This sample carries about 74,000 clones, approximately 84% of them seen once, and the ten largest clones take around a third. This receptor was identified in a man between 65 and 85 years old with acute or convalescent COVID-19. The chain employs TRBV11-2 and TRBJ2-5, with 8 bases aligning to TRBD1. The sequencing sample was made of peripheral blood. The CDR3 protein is CASSEAGGLGTQYF. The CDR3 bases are TGTGCCAGCAGCGAAGCAGGGGGCCTGGGGACCCAGTACTTC.